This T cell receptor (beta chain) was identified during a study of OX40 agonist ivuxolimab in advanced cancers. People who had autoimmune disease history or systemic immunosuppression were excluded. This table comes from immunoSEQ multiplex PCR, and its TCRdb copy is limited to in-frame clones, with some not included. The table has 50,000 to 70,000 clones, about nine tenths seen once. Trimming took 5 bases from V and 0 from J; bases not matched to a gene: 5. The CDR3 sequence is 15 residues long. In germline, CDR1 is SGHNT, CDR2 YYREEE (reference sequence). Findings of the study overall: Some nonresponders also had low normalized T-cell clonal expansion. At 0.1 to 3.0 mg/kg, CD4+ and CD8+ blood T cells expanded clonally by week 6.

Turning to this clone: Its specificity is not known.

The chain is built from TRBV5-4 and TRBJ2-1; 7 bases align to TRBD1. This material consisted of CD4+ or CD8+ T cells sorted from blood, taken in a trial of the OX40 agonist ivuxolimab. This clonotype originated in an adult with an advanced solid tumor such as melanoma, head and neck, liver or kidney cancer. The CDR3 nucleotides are TGTGCCAGCAGTCCTACAGGGGACTCCTACAATGAGCAGTTCTTC. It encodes CASSPTGDSYNEQFF.